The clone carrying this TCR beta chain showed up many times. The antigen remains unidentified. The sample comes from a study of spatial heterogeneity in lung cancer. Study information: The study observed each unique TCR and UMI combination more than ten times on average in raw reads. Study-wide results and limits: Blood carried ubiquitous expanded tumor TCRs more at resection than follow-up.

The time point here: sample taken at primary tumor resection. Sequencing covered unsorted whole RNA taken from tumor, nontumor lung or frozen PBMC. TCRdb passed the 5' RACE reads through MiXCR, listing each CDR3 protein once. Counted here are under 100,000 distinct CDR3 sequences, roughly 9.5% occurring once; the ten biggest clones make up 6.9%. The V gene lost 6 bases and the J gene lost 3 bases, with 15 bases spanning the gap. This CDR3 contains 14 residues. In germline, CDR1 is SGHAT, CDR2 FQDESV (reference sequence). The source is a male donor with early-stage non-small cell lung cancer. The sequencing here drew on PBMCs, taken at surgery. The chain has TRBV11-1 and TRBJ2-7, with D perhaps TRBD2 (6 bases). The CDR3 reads CASSGTGFDYEQYF. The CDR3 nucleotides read TGTGCCAGCAGTGGGACTGGGTTCGACTACGAGCAGTACTTC.